This T cell receptor (beta chain) derives from a study of CD4 T cells in relation to SARS-CoV-2 and coronaviruses. The ends were cut back, 1 base at V and 4 bases at J, with 13 bases in the middle. This CDR3 spans 15 amino acids. Germline assignment: CDR1 MNHNS and CDR2 SASEGT. Unexposed donor CD4+ T cells date from about 2011-2018, before the COVID-19 pandemic. CD4+ T cells were isolated from the cells after more than nine days of culture. Turning to this clone: As yet, its antigen is unknown.

Method: immunoSEQ multiplex PCR; TCRdb's copy keeps in-frame clones and lacks some. Of tens of thousands of clones detected, 68% appear once; the ten largest clones hold roughly 19%. The origin of this receptor is a human donor in good health. Source material: CD4+ T cells from PBMCs, cultured in vitro. This chain links TRBV6-1 with TRBJ2-5, with D possibly being TRBD2 (6 bases). CDR3 sequence reads: CASSEDSGRGETQYF. DNA for the CDR3: TGTGCCAGCAGTGAAGATAGCGGAAGGGGAGAGACCCAGTACTTC.